These 30 T cell receptor beta chains came from one sample sequenced in a study of identifying expanded T cells in peripheral blood. Produced via immunoSEQ multiplex PCR; TCRdb's table is partial and in-frame only. Of some 95,000 clones in the sample, 70% to 90% were seen once. Sequencing was done on a sample of blood. The receptors come from a person aged 18 to 70 in good health.

This clone was seen only once. The rearrangement links TRBV11-2 to TRBJ2-3; D call uncertain. Germline values: CDR1 SGHAT, CDR2 FQNNGV. V lost 1 base to trimming and J lost 2 bases, with 7 bases between them. The CDR3 has 14 amino acids. CDR3 sequence (DNA): TGTGCCAGCAGCTTAGCGCTTGACACAGATACGCAGTATTTT. Its protein is CASSLALDTDTQYF. Supplemented by reference TRBV11-2 and TRBJ2-3, the full variable domain reads EAGVAQSPRYKIIEKRQSVAFWCNPISGHATLYWYQQILGQGPKLLIQFQNNGVVDDSQLPKDRFSAERLKGVDSTLKIQPAKLEDSAVYLCASSLALDTDTQYFGPGTRLTVL.

The CDR3 nucleotides read TGTGCCAGCAGCCATGAACAGGGCACTGAAGCTTTCTTT. Translated: CASSHEQGTEAFF. The V gene is TRBV14, the J gene TRBJ1-1; possibly TRBD1 for D (6 bases). The CDR3 runs 13 residues. Germline CDR1 SGHDN, CDR2 FVKESK. V was trimmed by 3 bases and J by 4 bases, leaving 9 bases between them.

Here the CDR3 reads CASSQEYGGGPYEQYF. CDR3 DNA sequence: TGCGCCAGCAGCCAAGAATACGGGGGAGGGCCCTACGAGCAGTACTTC. The chain carries TRBV4-1 and TRBJ2-7, with 7 bases lining up with TRBD2. The ends lost 0 bases at V and 2 bases at J; junction bases unmatched: 7. From germline, CDR1 is MGHRA and CDR2 YSYEKL. The CDR3 spans 16 residues.

The J gene is TRBJ1-3, the V gene TRBV18; D is perhaps TRBD1 (5 bases). Per germline, CDR1 KGHSH and CDR2 LQKENI. V lost 3 bases to trimming and J lost 4 bases, with 10 bases between them. The CDR3 is 14 residues long. The CDR3 is CASSPAGQGNTIYF. The CDR3 region has the DNA TGTGCCAGCTCACCCGCGGGGCAAGGAAACACCATATATTTT.

V is TRBV13 and J is TRBJ2-3; D is unresolved. The CDR3 is made up of 20 amino acids. Germline CDR1 PRHDT, CDR2 FYEKMQ (reference sequence). V was clipped by 5 bases and J by 5 bases, with 32 bases between them. The CDR3 DNA sequence: TGTGCCAGCAGCCTACCTGGACGTGGGGAAAGGAGCGCTTTGAAAGATACGCAGTATTTT. Protein sequence: CASSLPGRGERSALKDTQYF.

In this sample, this clone turned up once. The J gene is TRBJ1-2, the V gene TRBV7-9; 7 bases are shared with TRBD1. CDR1 is SEHNR and CDR2 is FQNEAQ in the germline V gene (reference sequence). J lost 2 bases, V lost 5 bases, and 17 bases had no gene match. This CDR3 contains 18 residues. The CDR3, as DNA: TGTGCCAGCAGCCGATCCGGACAGGTCGACGGTATCAACTATGGCTACACCTTC. Translating it yields CASSRSGQVDGINYGYTF.

The chain employs TRBV4-3 and TRBJ2-7; perhaps D is TRBD1 or TRBD2 (6 bases each). Trimming removed 1 base at V and 1 base at J, with 17 bases between. Germline CDR1 LGHNA, CDR2 YSLEER. This CDR3 has 17 residues. Written as DNA, the CDR3 is TGCGCCAGCAGCCAAGGGGGGCCGGGCGGGGCATCCTACGAGCAGTACTTC. This translates into CASSQGGPGGASYEQYF.

The chain employs TRBV4-3 and TRBJ2-3; unclear D gene. The ends were cut back, 1 base at V and 1 base at J, with 12 bases in the middle. The germline gives CDR1 LGHNA, CDR2 YSLEER. The CDR3 runs to 16 residues. Written as DNA, the CDR3 is TGCGCCAGCAGCCAAGGCTCCGGGCCTCGCACAGATACGCAGTATTTT. It specifies CASSQGSGPRTDTQYF.

This chain connects TRBV6-5 to TRBJ1-1; D gene ambiguous. The length of the CDR3 is 13 residues. V was pared by 5 bases and J by 1 base, with 8 bases between. Germline values: CDR1 MNHEY, CDR2 SVGAGI. The CDR3 DNA follows: TGTGCCAGCAGTAAAATACCGAACACTGAAGCTTTCTTT. Its protein is CASSKIPNTEAFF.

The V and J genes are TRBV4-2 and TRBJ1-5; D remains ambiguous. V was pared by 0 bases and J by 2 bases, with 5 bases between. Germline V CDR1 and CDR2: LGHNA, YNFKEQ. The CDR3 runs to 14 residues. CDR3 amino acids: CASSQDSGNQPQHF. CDR3 sequence (DNA): TGTGCCAGCAGCCAAGACAGTGGCAATCAGCCCCAGCATTTT.

This chain uses TRBV7-2 with TRBJ2-7; the D gene is possibly TRBD2 (5 bases). This CDR3 comprises 13 residues. Germline loops: CDR1 SGHTA, CDR2 FQGNSA. Trimming removed 5 bases from V and 6 bases from J, with 14 bases in between. The CDR3 region has the DNA TGTGCCAGCAGCCCCGTCCCGCGGGCCGAGCAGTACTTC. Protein sequence: CASSPVPRAEQYF.

A word on this clone: One end of the junction is discordant with germline, which a read error may explain. The V call is TRBV2, the J call TRBJ2-1; TRBD1 matches 7 bases. The CDR3 sequence is 12 residues long. Germline V gene sequence: CDR1 SNHLY, CDR2 FYNNEI. CDR3 coding DNA: TGTGCCAGCATGTTCTCGACAGGGTCGGGGATCTTC. Its protein is CASMFSTGSGIF.

The chain uses TRBV27 and TRBJ2-7; 14 positions agree with TRBD2. The CDR3 totals 15 residues. Germline CDR1 MNHEY, CDR2 SMNVEV (reference sequence). V lost 5 bases to trimming and J lost 7 bases; unmatched junction nucleotides: 7. CDR3 DNA: TGTGCCAGCAGTCCTGGGACTAGCGGGAGCGGGGAGCAGTACTTC. Protein: CASSPGTSGSGEQYF.

The genes are TRBV6-1 and TRBJ2-7, with 12 bases that match TRBD1. V gave up 10 bases and J gave up 6 bases; unmatched junction bases: 10. CDR1 and CDR2 from the germline V gene are MNHNS and SASEGT. The CDR3 runs 14 residues. CDR3 residues: CATHAGTGGREQYF. The DNA for the CDR3 is TGTGCCACCCACGCCGGGACAGGGGGCCGCGAGCAGTACTTC.

V usage is TRBV7-9 and J usage is TRBJ2-1; a weak D match, TRBD2 (5 bases). This CDR3 contains 16 residues. The germline V gene encodes CDR1 SEHNR and CDR2 FQNEAQ (reference sequence). Trimming pared 5 bases from V and 5 bases from J, leaving 19 bases between. This chain's CDR3 is CASSPVTERRHNEQFF. CDR3 in DNA: TGTGCCAGCAGCCCCGTGACCGAAAGGAGGCACAATGAGCAGTTCTTC. The complete variable domain, with remaining parts taken from reference TRBV7-9 and TRBJ2-1, reads DTGVSQNPRHKITKRGQNVTFRCDPISEHNRLYWYRQTLGQGPEFLTYFQNEAQLEKSRLLSDRFSAERPKGSFSTLEIQRTEQGDSAMYLCASSPVTERRHNEQFFGPGTRLTVL.

The CDR3 region is CASSISSGRVETQYF. For the CDR3, the DNA is TGTGCCAGCAGCATTTCCAGCGGGAGGGTTGAGACCCAGTACTTC. This chain uses TRBV7-6 with TRBJ2-5; 10 bases are shared with TRBD2. The CDR3 runs 15 residues. The V gene end was trimmed by 5 bases and the J gene end by 5 bases; junction bases not matched to a gene: 8. CDR1 and CDR2 (germline): SGHVS, FNYEAQ.

V gene TRBV30 combines with J gene TRBJ1-1; possibly TRBD1 for D (5 bases). The germline CDR1 and CDR2 sequences are GTSNPN and SVGIG (reference sequence). V lost 1 base and J lost 7, with 7 bases in between. The CDR3 loop spans 11 amino acids. For the CDR3, the DNA is TGTGCCTGGAGTGAAGGACATGAAGCTTTCTTT. Residues: CAWSEGHEAFF.

The gene calls are TRBV2 and TRBJ1-6; the D gene is possibly TRBD1 (6 bases). The V gene's germline CDR1 is SNHLY and CDR2 FYNNEI. The CDR3 is 16 amino acids. V was trimmed by 6 bases and J by 4 bases, leaving 16 bases between them. This chain's CDR3 is CASRKDRLLYNSPLHF. The DNA for the CDR3 is TGTGCCAGCAGAAAGGACAGACTACTTTATAATTCACCCCTCCACTTT.

The V gene is TRBV6-5, the J gene TRBJ2-1, with TRBD2 matching over 13 bases. The CDR3 extends over 14 amino acids. The V and J ends lost 2 bases and 8 bases, in that order; junction bases with no gene match: 0. Per the germline V gene, CDR1 is MNHEY and CDR2 is SVGAGI. The CDR3 bases are TGTGCCAGCAGTTACGGGACTAGCGGGGATGAGCAGTTCTTC. This gives the protein CASSYGTSGDEQFF.

The chain has TRBV4-1 and TRBJ2-7, with 8 bases that match TRBD2. The CDR3 has 15 residues. CDR1 and CDR2 from the germline V gene are MGHRA and YSYEKL. With 3 bases clipped from V and 4 bases from J, the junction kept 8 bases outside the gene matches. This CDR3 is CASSHGAGVGYEQYF. The CDR3 nucleotides are TGCGCCAGCAGCCACGGAGCGGGAGTCGGGTACGAGCAGTACTTC.

This chain links TRBV7-8 with TRBJ1-2; 7 bases match TRBD1. V lost 2 bases and J lost 6; bases outside the gene matches: 6. Germline CDR1 reads SGHVS; CDR2 reads FQNEAQ. This CDR3 has 14 amino acids. DNA for the CDR3: TGTGCCAGCAGCTTATCACAGGGGATCAATGGCTACACCTTC. This encodes CASSLSQGINGYTF.

This chain uses TRBV30 with TRBJ2-7; D uncertain. Trimming took 2 bases from V and 4 from J, leaving 12 bases between them. Germline CDR1 GTSNPN, CDR2 SVGIG (reference sequence). The CDR3 is 13 residues long. The CDR3 coding sequence is TGTGCCTGGAGTCTATCGGACCTTTACGAGCAGTACTTC. As protein: CAWSLSDLYEQYF.

Notes on this clone: As the CDR3 is not closed by the conserved phenylalanine or tryptophan, this likely results from a read error. The DNA is left out, because the CDR3 cannot be placed on it with certainty; the CDR3 is given as TCRdb lists it. The chain uses TRBV5-1 and TRBJ1-2. The CDR3 totals 15 residues, both ends included. CDR1 is SGHRS, CDR2 YFSETQ, per germline. The CDR3 sequence: CASSLEAPPVGVPCL.

This chain links TRBV7-9 with TRBJ2-7, with D perhaps assigned TRBD1 or TRBD2 (5 bases each). Germline assignment: CDR1 SEHNR and CDR2 FQNEAQ (reference sequence). This CDR3 is 11 amino acids long. With 8 bases removed from V and 4 bases from J, the gap between germline ends came to 9 bases. In nucleotides, the CDR3 is TGTGCCAGCGGGGGTTTATACGAGCAGTACTTC. Amino acid sequence: CASGGLYEQYF.

The V call is TRBV7-2, the J call TRBJ1-2; the D gene is possibly TRBD1 (6 bases). Germline-derived CDR1 and CDR2 are SGHTA and FQGNSA. This CDR3 is 15 amino acids long. V was clipped by 8 bases and J by 5 bases, with 21 bases between them. CDR3 in amino acids: CASLPPAGVGYGYTF. The DNA of the CDR3 is TGTGCCAGCTTACCCCCCGCAGGGGTTGGTTATGGCTACACCTTC.

This clone is a singleton in its sample. The genes are TRBV29-1 and TRBJ1-2, with D tentatively TRBD1 (6 bases). This CDR3 spans 12 amino acids. Germline lookup yields CDR1 SQVTM and CDR2 ANQGSEA. The germline V and J ends were trimmed by 8 bases and 0 bases, with 10 bases remaining between them. This CDR3 is CSSWTANYGYTF. The CDR3 DNA sequence: TGCAGCTCTTGGACAGCTAACTATGGCTACACCTTC.

The V gene is TRBV4-3, the J gene TRBJ1-5; TRBD1 might be the D (5 bases). This CDR3 contains 13 residues. Trimming removed 5 bases at V and 6 bases at J, with 11 bases between. Germline values: CDR1 LGHNA, CDR2 YSLEER. CDR3 amino acids: CASSGGLGQPQHF. In DNA form, the CDR3 reads TGCGCCAGCAGCGGGGGATTGGGTCAGCCCCAGCATTTT.

A few counts support this clone. The DNA of the CDR3 is TGTGCCAGTAGTTACCCAGGGGTTGGGACTGAAGCTTTCTTT. Translating gives CASSYPGVGTEAFF. V is TRBV19 and J is TRBJ1-1, with D perhaps matching TRBD1 (6 bases). Germline loops: CDR1 LNHDA, CDR2 SQIVND (reference sequence). The germline V and J ends were trimmed by 5 bases and 5 bases, with 15 bases remaining between them. CDR3 length: 14 residues.

The V gene is TRBV5-1, the J gene TRBJ2-7, with D perhaps matching TRBD2 (5 bases). Trimming stripped 0 bases from V and 2 bases from J, with 12 bases between. In germline, CDR1 is SGHRS, CDR2 YFSETQ. The CDR3 loop spans 15 amino acids. The chain's CDR3 is CASSLDKRKTYEQYF. In DNA, the CDR3 is TGCGCCAGCAGCTTGGACAAGCGGAAGACCTACGAGCAGTACTTC.

J is TRBJ1-1 and V is TRBV5-1; a weak D match, TRBD1 (5 bases). Trimming stripped 3 bases from V and 1 base from J, with 10 bases between. The CDR3 is 14 residues long. Germline V gives CDR1 SGHRS, CDR2 YFSETQ. The CDR3 nucleotides are TGCGCCAGCAGCTCTCGGGACGGGAACACTGAAGCTTTCTTT. Its protein product is CASSSRDGNTEAFF.